This entry features one T cell receptor beta chain sequence. Germline CDR1 SGHKS, CDR2 YYEKEE (reference sequence). CDR3 length: 15 amino acids. V dropped 5 bases and J dropped 6; count of bases not matched to a gene: 10. This record belongs to a study of T cells after somatic rescue of genetic block. TCRdb keeps only in-frame clones here, not all; method: immunoSEQ multiplex PCR. The table has tens of thousands of clones, 96% seen once. This receptor was identified in a child younger than two. The genes are TRBV5-5 and TRBJ2-2, with 7 nucleotides matching TRBD2. The sequenced material came from peripheral blood mononuclear cells (PBMCs). The CDR3 nucleotides are TGTGCCAGCAGATTAGGGCTAGCGGTCTCCGGGGAGCTGTTTTTT. It translates to CASRLGLAVSGELFF. Combining the CDR3 with reference TRBV5-5 and TRBJ2-2 gives the whole variable domain DAGVTQSPTHLIKTRGQQVTLRCSPISGHKSVSWYQQVLGQGPQFIFQYYEKEERGRGNFPDRFSARQFPNYSSELNVNALLLGDSALYLCASRLGLAVSGELFFGEGSRLTVL.